What follows are 9 T cell receptor beta chains derived from one specimen sequenced in a study of cytomegalovirus exposure and HLA in healthy donors. This PCR relied on a set of 60 Vbeta primers and 13 Jbeta primers. Produced via immunoSEQ multiplex PCR; TCRdb's table is partial and in-frame only. The table shows 100,000 to 150,000 clones, with about 73% occurring only once. Sequencing was performed on PBMCs. Receptor source: a human donor in good health.

The rearrangement joins TRBV30 to TRBJ1-4, with D maybe TRBD1 (5 bases). The CDR3 is made up of 15 amino acids. Germline CDR1 GTSNPN, CDR2 SVGIG (reference sequence). V was pared by 2 bases and J by 5 bases, with 15 bases between. CDR3 nucleotides: TGTGCCTGGAGTTCTCCCCGGGGGGGGAATGAAAAACTGTTTTTT. Protein sequence: CAWSSPRGGNEKLFF.

V gene TRBV18 combines with J gene TRBJ2-7; tentative D call: TRBD2 (6 bases). The V and J ends lost 2 bases and 0 bases respectively, with 11 bases between them. Germline loops: CDR1 KGHSH, CDR2 LQKENI. The CDR3 loop spans 15 amino acids. CDR3 protein: CASSPMPGGSYEQYF. In nucleotides, the CDR3 is TGTGCCAGCTCACCAATGCCCGGGGGCTCCTACGAGCAGTACTTC.

The chain links TRBV18 to TRBJ2-7; possible D gene TRBD1, 6 bases. The germline V gene encodes CDR1 KGHSH and CDR2 LQKENI. The CDR3 is 14 residues long. V lost 6 bases and J 7 bases, leaving 19 bases between the germline ends. The CDR3: CASSPNRVGREQYF. CDR3 coding DNA: TGTGCCAGCTCCCCAAACAGGGTTGGTAGGGAGCAGTACTTC. The full variable domain, its missing parts supplied by reference TRBV18 and TRBJ2-7, is NAGVMQNPRHLVRRRGQEARLRCSPMKGHSHVYWYRQLPEEGLKFMVYLQKENIIDESGMPKERFSAEFPKEGPSILRIQQVVRGDSAAYFCASSPNRVGREQYFGPGTRLTVT.

This clone has just one count. The CDR3, as DNA: TGTGCCAGCAGCTTGAAACACCAGCCGTGGCAGGGGGTCTCCTACGAGCAGTACTTC. Protein product: CASSLKHQPWQGVSYEQYF. The J gene is TRBJ2-7, the V gene TRBV7-3, with 7 bases lining up with TRBD1. Germline CDR1 SGHTA, CDR2 FQGTGA. The CDR3 consists of 19 residues. J gave up 0 bases and V 3 bases, and 17 bases lay outside the gene matches.

The CDR3 here is CASSFPNSGGFADTQYF. As DNA, the CDR3 is TGTGCCAGCAGCTTTCCTAATTCGGGAGGGTTCGCAGATACGCAGTATTTT. The chain combines TRBV5-4 with TRBJ2-3; 8 bases are shared with TRBD2. Germline V gene data show CDR1 as SGHNT and CDR2 as YYREEE (reference sequence). Unmatched junction bases numbered 12, after V lost 2 bases and J lost 4 bases. This CDR3 contains 17 residues. The full variable domain, rest sourced from reference TRBV5-4 and TRBJ2-3, is ETGVTQSPTHLIKTRGQQVTLRCSSQSGHNTVSWYQQALGQGPQFIFQYYREEENGRGNFPPRFSGLQFPNYSSELNVNALELDDSALYLCASSFPNSGGFADTQYFGPGTRLTVL.

The chain links TRBV5-1 to TRBJ1-1; 9 bases agree with TRBD1. After removal of 6 bases from V and 4 bases from J, the junction contained 10 bases not matched to a gene. Germline lookup yields CDR1 SGHRS and CDR2 YFSETQ. The CDR3 has 15 amino acids. The CDR3 is CASTPLGQGGTEAFF. The CDR3 region has the DNA TGCGCCAGCACCCCGTTGGGACAGGGAGGCACTGAAGCTTTCTTT.

This clone counts as medium-sized (0.01 to 0.1%). The chain is built from TRBV7-6 and TRBJ2-3, with 8 bases lining up with TRBD1. CDR3 length: 12 amino acids. The V gene's germline CDR1 is SGHVS and CDR2 FNYEAQ. The ends lost 5 bases at V and 10 bases at J; junction bases unmatched: 5. CDR3 region: CASSRPGQAQYF. As DNA, the CDR3 is TGTGCCAGCAGCAGACCGGGACAGGCGCAGTATTTT.

The J gene is TRBJ2-1, the V gene TRBV9; 9 nucleotides line up with TRBD2. The CDR3 is 15 amino acids. Losses at the gene ends were 3 bases for V and 7 bases for J; bases not matched to a gene: 8. CDR1 SGDLS and CDR2 YYNGEE come from the germline V gene. The CDR3 DNA reads TGTGCCAGCAGCGCTACCGGGACTAGCTGGAATGAGCAGTTCTTC. It is translated as CASSATGTSWNEQFF.

This chain connects TRBV18 to TRBJ1-3, with TRBD1 as a possible D gene (6 bases). Trimming pared 0 bases from V and 0 bases from J, leaving 18 bases between. Looked up from germline, CDR1 is KGHSH and CDR2 is LQKENI. CDR3 length: 19 residues. The CDR3 here is CASSPPFRQAIDSGNTIYF. CDR3 coding DNA: TGTGCCAGCTCACCACCATTTCGACAGGCGATAGACTCTGGAAACACCATATATTTT.